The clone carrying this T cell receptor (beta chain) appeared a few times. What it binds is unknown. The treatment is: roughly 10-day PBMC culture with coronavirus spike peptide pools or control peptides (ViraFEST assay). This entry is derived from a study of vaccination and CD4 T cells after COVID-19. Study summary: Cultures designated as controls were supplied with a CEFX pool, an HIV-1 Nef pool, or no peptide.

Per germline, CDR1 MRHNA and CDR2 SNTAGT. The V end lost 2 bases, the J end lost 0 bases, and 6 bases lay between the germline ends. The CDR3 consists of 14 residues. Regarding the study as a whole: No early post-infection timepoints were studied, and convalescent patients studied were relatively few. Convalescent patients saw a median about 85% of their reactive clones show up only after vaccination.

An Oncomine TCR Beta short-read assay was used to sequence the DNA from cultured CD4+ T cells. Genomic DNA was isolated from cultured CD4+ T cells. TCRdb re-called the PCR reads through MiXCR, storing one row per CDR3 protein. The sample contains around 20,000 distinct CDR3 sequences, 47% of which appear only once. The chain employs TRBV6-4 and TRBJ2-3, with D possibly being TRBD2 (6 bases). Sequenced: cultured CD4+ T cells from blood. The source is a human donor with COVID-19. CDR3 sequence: CASSDGGSTDTQYF. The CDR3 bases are TGTGCCAGCAGTGACGGGGGGAGCACAGATACGCAGTATTTT.